This paragraph covers one T cell receptor (beta chain) sequence. Its matching antigen is unknown. CD4+ cell separation produced CD45RA+ naive and CD45RA-negative memory subsets. The data originate from a study of shared clonotypes between healthy human individuals. V lost 3 bases, J lost 4 bases, and 2 bases stayed unmatched. CDR1 and CDR2 from the germline V gene are SGHAT and FQDESV (reference sequence). The CDR3 has 13 residues. Generated by immunoSEQ multiplex PCR, the TCRdb table keeps only in-frame clones and is missing some. The sample consists of 2.3 million or so clones, approximately 93% of them appearing once. Study-wide points: Sorted-subset sequencing was shown by rarefaction to be incomplete despite large depth.

Sequencing was performed on naive CD4+ T cells from PBMCs. Subset in this sample: CD45RA+ positively selected. The source of this sequence is a man between 18 and 29 years old in good health. Some clones in this sample may be carry-over from other donors' samples. The gene calls are TRBV11-1 and TRBJ1-1; 7 nucleotides agree with TRBD1. DNA of the CDR3: TGTGCCAGCAGCTTCAGGGGGGGCACTGAAGCTTTCTTT. The encoded protein is CASSFRGGTEAFF.